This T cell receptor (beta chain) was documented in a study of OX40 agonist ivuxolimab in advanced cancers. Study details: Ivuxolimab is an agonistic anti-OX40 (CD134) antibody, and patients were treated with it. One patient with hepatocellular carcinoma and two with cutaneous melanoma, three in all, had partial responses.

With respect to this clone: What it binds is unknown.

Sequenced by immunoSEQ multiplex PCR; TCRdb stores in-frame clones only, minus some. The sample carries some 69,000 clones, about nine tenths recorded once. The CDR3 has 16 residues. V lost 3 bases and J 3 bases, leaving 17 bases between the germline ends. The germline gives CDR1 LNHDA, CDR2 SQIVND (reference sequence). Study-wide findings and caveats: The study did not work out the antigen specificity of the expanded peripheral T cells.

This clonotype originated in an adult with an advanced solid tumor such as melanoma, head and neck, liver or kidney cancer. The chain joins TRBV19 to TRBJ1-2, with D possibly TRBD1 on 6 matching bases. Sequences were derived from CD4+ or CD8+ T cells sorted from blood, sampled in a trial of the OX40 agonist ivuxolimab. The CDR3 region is CASSIPQQGGHYGYTF. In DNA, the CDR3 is TGTGCCAGTAGTATCCCGCAACAGGGAGGGCACTATGGCTACACCTTC. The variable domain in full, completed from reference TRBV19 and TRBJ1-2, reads DGGITQSPKYLFRKEGQNVTLSCEQNLNHDAMYWYRQDPGQGLRLIYYSQIVNDFQKGDIAEGYSVSREKKESFPLTVTSAQKNPTAFYLCASSIPQQGGHYGYTFGSGTRLTVV.